The sequence of this T cell receptor (beta chain) was determined in a study of T cells in localized non-small cell lung cancer. The CDR3 covers 13 residues. Germline V lookup: CDR1 SQVTM, CDR2 ANQGSEA. V dropped 7 bases and J dropped 3 bases, with 15 bases sitting between them. On this clone: Its target is unknown. The same CDR3 can be traced to other DNA sequences in this sample.

Study results and caveats: Uninvolved adjacent lung had higher T cell clonality than tumor and all other tissues. Heterogeneity is still possible, as just one tumor region was sequenced. Higher blood T cell density tracked longer overall survival. In adjacent lung, a median approximately 60 of the top 100 tumor clones were found.

Here immunoSEQ multiplex PCR was the method, and the copy in TCRdb shows in-frame clones only, minus some. Among fewer than 13,000 clones listed, 70% to 90% were seen once. This sequence originates from a male donor aged 60 or over with stage III lung adenocarcinoma. The sequenced sample was peripheral blood, obtained before any cancer treatment. This chain links TRBV29-1 with TRBJ1-2, with D perhaps TRBD1 (5 bases). CDR3: CSAGDWGDYGYTF. The CDR3 DNA reads as TGCAGCGCCGGCGACTGGGGCGACTATGGCTACACCTTC.